The rows below give T cell receptor beta chains drawn from one sample of a study of T and B cells in COVID-19 patients. Each CDR3 protein is one row after TCRdb ran MiXCR on the multiplex PCR reads. The table has fewer than 5,000 distinct CDR3 sequences, 25% to 35% seen once. The sample comprised blood. The source of these receptors is a human donor who had recovered from COVID-19. Both conserved end residues are part of each CDR3. A D gene is named only where the DNA matches it firmly. Size is stated for part of the rows, as once, few or many counts, or as a class when the clone is expanded.

>TRBJ2-3|TRBV6-1|.|TRBD2
CASSGGLAGGTQYF
TGTGCCAGCAGTGGCGGACTAGCGGGAGGTACGCAGTATTTT
>TRBJ2-2|TRBV6-2/TRBV6-3|medium-sized|.
CASSWGTGELFF
TGTGCCAGCAGTTGGGGCACCGGGGAGCTGTTTTTT
>TRBJ2-2|TRBV18|few|TRBD2
CASSPSLAGGSGELFF
TGTGCCAGCTCACCAAGTCTGGCGGGAGGCTCCGGGGAGCTGTTTTTT
>TRBJ1-1|TRBV19|.|.
CASTAGGAEAFF
TGTGCCAGTACCGCGGGGGGGGCTGAAGCTTTCTTT
>TRBJ2-6|TRBV6-4|.|TRBD2
CASSGLAGANVLTF
TGTGCCAGCAGTGGACTAGCGGGGGCCAACGTCCTGACTTTC
>TRBJ2-7|TRBV27|.|.
CASSLAPPGSSYEQYF
TGTGCCAGCAGTCTCGCCCCCCCCGGCAGCTCCTACGAGCAGTACTTC
>TRBJ2-1|TRBV4-1|.|.
CASSQLGAEYNEQFF
TGCGCCAGCAGCCAACTCGGAGCGGAGTACAATGAGCAGTTCTTC
>TRBJ1-6|TRBV5-6|.|.
CASSSTYNSPLHF
TGTGCCAGCAGCTCCACCTATAATTCACCCCTCCACTTT
>TRBJ2-7|TRBV6-2/TRBV6-3|.|TRBD1
CASSYSGTGGYEQYF
TGTGCCAGCAGTTACTCCGGGACAGGGGGCTACGAGCAGTACTTC
>TRBJ1-3|TRBV5-5|.|TRBD1
CASSPRGLYRGGGNTIYF
TGTGCCAGCAGCCCCCGAGGCCTCTACAGGGGGGGAGGAAACACCATATATTTT
>TRBJ2-2|TRBV11-2|.|TRBD2
CASSETSGSPGELFF
TGTGCCAGCAGTGAGACTAGCGGGAGTCCCGGGGAGCTGTTTTTT
>TRBJ2-2|TRBV29-1|medium-sized|.
CSVEDRSLGNTGELFF
TGCAGCGTTGAAGATCGAAGTTTAGGGAACACCGGGGAGCTGTTTTTT
>TRBJ2-3|TRBV6-6|medium-sized|TRBD2
CASSDRPSGTDTQYF
TGTGCCAGCAGTGACCGCCCTAGCGGAACAGATACGCAGTATTTT
>TRBJ2-6|TRBV19|medium-sized|.
CASWFSGANVLTF
TGTGCCAGCTGGTTCTCTGGGGCCAACGTCCTGACTTTC
>TRBJ2-1|TRBV19|.|.
CASSISGGLGGNYNEQFF
TGTGCCAGTAGTATTTCAGGGGGACTCGGTGGGAACTACAATGAGCAGTTCTTC
>TRBJ2-7|TRBV27|medium-sized|.
CASSSSWGGRGEQYF
TGTGCCAGCAGTTCATCTTGGGGCGGAAGAGGCGAGCAGTACTTC
>TRBJ1-2|TRBV20-1|.|.
CSARSEANYGYTF
TGCAGTGCTAGGTCAGAAGCTAACTATGGCTACACCTTC
>TRBJ1-1|TRBV29-1|medium-sized|.
CSVEHSNTEAFF
TGCAGCGTTGAACACTCGAACACTGAAGCTTTCTTT
>TRBJ1-2|TRBV6-1|.|.
CASSERGKTANYGYTF
TGTGCCAGCAGTGAGCGGGGTAAGACAGCTAACTATGGCTACACCTTC
>TRBJ1-1|TRBV4-3|once|.
CASSQEVWGHVNTEAFF
TGCGCCAGCAGCCAAGAAGTCTGGGGGCATGTGAACACTGAAGCTTTCTTT
>TRBJ1-5|TRBV19|.|.
CASSIGWGSSNQPQHF
TGTGCCAGTAGTATTGGATGGGGATCTAGCAATCAGCCCCAGCATTTT
>TRBJ1-1|TRBV7-6|.|TRBD1
CASSLWTGVDTEAFF
TGTGCCAGCAGCTTATGGACAGGGGTGGACACTGAAGCTTTCTTT
>TRBJ1-2|TRBV5-4|.|TRBD1
CASSGEGGGYGYTF
TGTGCCAGCAGCGGTGAAGGGGGCGGCTATGGCTACACCTTC
>TRBJ2-7|TRBV6-5|.|TRBD2
CASSYPTEGGSCHEQYF
TGTGCCAGCAGTTACCCGACCGAAGGCGGGAGTTGTCACGAGCAGTACTTC
>TRBJ2-1|TRBV18|.|TRBD1
CASSPWTGDGNEQFF
TGTGCCAGCTCACCCTGGACAGGGGATGGTAATGAGCAGTTCTTC
>TRBJ2-7|TRBV19|.|.
CASSGGGTGFNEQYF
TGTGCCAGTAGTGGCGGGGGGACAGGGTTCAACGAGCAGTACTTC
>TRBJ2-3|TRBV27|.|TRBD2
CASRNIAGVNTDTQYF
TGTGCCAGCAGAAACATAGCGGGAGTAAACACAGATACGCAGTATTTT
>TRBJ2-7|TRBV5-1|.|.
CASSLDGGNYEQYF
TGCGCCAGCAGCTTGGATGGCGGAAACTACGAGCAGTACTTC
>TRBJ1-2|TRBV6-5|.|.
CASSYSGAGGYTF
TGTGCCAGCAGTTACTCGGGGGCGGGGGGCTACACCTTC
>TRBJ1-5|TRBV20-1|.|TRBD1
CSAREADRHGEPQHF
TGCAGTGCTAGAGAGGCGGACAGGCATGGGGAGCCCCAGCATTTT
>TRBJ2-7|TRBV15|.|.
CATSRDILGTYEQYF
TGTGCCACCAGCAGAGACATCCTTGGAACCTACGAGCAGTACTTC
>TRBJ2-3|TRBV5-1|.|.
CASSLGGADTQYF
TGCGCCAGCAGCTTGGGGGGGGCAGATACGCAGTATTTT
>TRBJ1-1|TRBV6-1|few|.
CASMNSGRAFF
TGTGCCAGCATGAACAGCGGTAGGGCTTTCTTT
>TRBJ2-7|TRBV10-3|.|.
CAISIASGIIYEQYF
TGTGCCATCAGTATAGCCTCAGGGATTATATACGAGCAGTACTTC
>TRBJ2-5|TRBV20-1|.|.
CSARPYSVKYQETQYF
TGCAGTGCTCGACCCTATAGCGTGAAATACCAAGAGACCCAGTACTTC
>TRBJ2-1|TRBV5-1|.|.
CASSLDGSSYNEQFF
TGCGCCAGCAGCTTGGATGGGAGCTCCTACAATGAGCAGTTCTTC
>TRBJ2-7|TRBV6-5|.|TRBD2
CASNKGLAASYEQYF
TGTGCCAGCAATAAAGGACTAGCGGCCTCCTACGAGCAGTACTTC
>TRBJ2-6|TRBV6-4|.|.
CASSDPGESSGANVLTF
TGTGCCAGCAGTGATCCAGGGGAGAGCTCTGGGGCCAACGTCCTGACTTTC
>TRBJ2-5|TRBV19|few|.
CASSIWTEETQYF
TGTGCCAGTAGTATCTGGACAGAAGAGACCCAGTACTTC
>TRBJ2-2|TRBV5-6|few|TRBD2
CASRSGLAGSLLGTGELFF
TGTGCCAGCCGGTCGGGTTTAGCGGGATCCCTCCTTGGTACCGGGGAGCTGTTTTTT
>TRBJ2-7|TRBV29-1|.|TRBD2
CSTKGTSGSYEQYF
TGCAGCACAAAAGGGACTAGCGGGAGCTACGAGCAGTACTTC
>TRBJ2-1|TRBV7-6|.|.
CASSLYLGWDEQFF
TGTGCCAGCAGCTTATATCTAGGGTGGGATGAGCAGTTCTTC
>TRBJ2-5|TRBV29-1|medium-sized|TRBD2
CSARLAGFQETQYF
TGCAGCGCAAGACTAGCGGGGTTCCAAGAGACCCAGTACTTC
>TRBJ1-3|TRBV29-1|medium-sized|TRBD1
CSASNGTAGNTIYF
TGCAGCGCCTCGAACGGGACAGCTGGAAACACCATATATTTT
>TRBJ1-2|TRBV27|few|.
CASSPSGSGYTF
TGTGCCAGCAGTCCCTCTGGGAGTGGCTACACCTTC
>TRBJ1-4|TRBV6-1|.|.
CASSEERHWREKLFF
TGTGCCAGCAGTGAAGAGAGACACTGGCGCGAAAAACTGTTTTTT
>TRBJ1-2|TRBV7-2|few|.
CASSPGEQGYGYTF
TGTGCCAGCAGCCCGGGGGAACAGGGCTATGGCTACACCTTC
>TRBJ1-2|TRBV27|few|.
CASSYRFDAPNYGYTF
TGTGCCAGCAGTTACAGGTTCGATGCACCTAACTATGGCTACACCTTC
>TRBJ2-1|TRBV29-1|medium-sized|.
CSAARSQWDEQFF
TGCAGCGCCGCCCGCAGCCAGTGGGATGAGCAGTTCTTC
>TRBJ2-2|TRBV27|medium-sized|.
CASSPPTGVGTGELFF
TGTGCCAGCAGTCCCCCCACGGGAGTTGGAACCGGGGAGCTGTTTTTT
>TRBJ2-5|TRBV7-7|.|.
CASSLTAVQETQYF
TGTGCTAGCAGCTTGACAGCGGTTCAAGAGACCCAGTACTTC
>TRBJ2-1|TRBV15|.|TRBD2
CATSKGPPGGMYEQFF
TGTGCCACCAGCAAGGGACCTCCGGGAGGGATGTATGAGCAGTTCTTC
>TRBJ2-3|TRBV7-2|.|.
CASSFGPGQGADTQYF
.
>TRBJ2-3|TRBV7-9|.|.
CASTLGGLADTQYF
TGTGCCAGCACCCTTGGGGGATTAGCAGATACGCAGTATTTT
>TRBJ2-1|TRBV27|.|TRBD2
CASSLAGGSSYNEQFF
TGTGCCAGCAGTTTAGCGGGAGGAAGCTCCTACAATGAGCAGTTCTTC
>TRBJ2-7|TRBV5-6|medium-sized|TRBD1
CASSNRDSSYEQYF
TGTGCCAGCAGCAACCGGGACAGCTCCTACGAGCAGTACTTC